These 17 T cell receptor beta chains originate from one sample sequenced in a study of blood T cell repertoires in COVID-19. Profiling relied on immunoSEQ multiplex PCR, and the TCRdb table lists in-frame clones only, not all of them. Here the sample spans more than 85,000 clones, roughly 80% being singletons. Sequenced input: peripheral blood. The source of these receptors is a woman between 70 and 85 years old with acute or convalescent COVID-19.

This clone has only a few counts. The CDR3 sequence is CASSPLLNTEAFF. CDR3 DNA: TGTGCCAGCAGTCCCCTCTTGAACACTGAAGCTTTCTTT. The chain carries TRBV28 and TRBJ1-1, with D unresolved. CDR3 length: 13 amino acids. Germline lookup yields CDR1 MDHEN and CDR2 SYDVKM. Trimming shortened V by 5 bases and J by 0 bases, and 7 bases separated the two germline ends. The full variable domain, in which reference TRBV28 and TRBJ1-1 provide the parts outside the CDR3, is DVKVTQSSRYLVKRTGEKVFLECVQDMDHENMFWYRQDPGLGLRLIYFSYDVKMKEKGDIPEGYSVSREKKERFSLILESASTNQTSMYLCASSPLLNTEAFFGQGTRLTVV.

The rearrangement uses TRBV19 and TRBJ1-3; no clear D gene. The CDR3 contains 15 residues. Trimming took off 4 bases at V and 2 bases at J, with 12 bases between the two ends. Germline-derived CDR1 and CDR2 are LNHDA and SQIVND (reference sequence). In nucleotides, the CDR3 is TGTGCCAGTAGTAGCCAGAGGGCGCCTGGAAACACCATATATTTT. Translating it yields CASSSQRAPGNTIYF.

This chain uses TRBV3-1 (or the pseudogene TRBV3-2) with TRBJ2-1; D uncertain. CDR1 and CDR2 from the germline V gene are LGHDT and YNNKEL (reference sequence). The length of the CDR3 is 16 residues. Trimming stripped 4 bases from V and 0 bases from J, with 13 bases between. The CDR3 sequence is CASSPLDKSSYNEQFF. In nucleotides, the CDR3 is TGTGCCAGCAGCCCTCTCGACAAGAGCTCCTACAATGAGCAGTTCTTC.

This clone was observed a handful of times. The J gene is TRBJ2-7, the V gene TRBV29-1; TRBD1 matches at 12 bases. CDR1 is SQVTM and CDR2 is ANQGSEA in the germline V gene. This CDR3 is 15 amino acids long. Trimming at V came to 3 bases and at J to 3 bases, leaving 6 bases not matched to a gene. CDR3 sequence: CSVEGQGASIYEQYF. Here the CDR3 DNA reads TGCAGCGTTGAGGGACAGGGGGCATCGATCTACGAGCAGTACTTC.

The chain joins TRBV4-3 to TRBJ2-6; D gene ambiguous. In germline, CDR1 is LGHNA, CDR2 YSLEER. There are 14 residues in the CDR3. The V end was cut by 8 bases, the J end by 4 bases, with 12 bases between. The DNA of the CDR3 is TGCGCCAGCGCGCCTCAAGTCGGGGCCAACGTCCTGACTTTC. This gives the protein CASAPQVGANVLTF.

CDR3 sequence: CASRRLSGGTEQYF. CDR3 bases: TGTGCCAGCAGGAGACTAAGCGGGGGTACCGAGCAGTACTTC. The chain has TRBV2 and TRBJ2-7; 8 positions match TRBD2. The CDR3 consists of 14 residues. V shed 6 bases and J 6 bases; nucleotides not matched to a gene: 10. Per the germline V gene, CDR1 is SNHLY and CDR2 is FYNNEI.

V is TRBV3-1 (or the pseudogene TRBV3-2) and J is TRBJ1-3; 8 bases line up with TRBD1. V was clipped by 6 bases and J by 2 bases; unmatched bases: 9. The CDR3 runs to 16 residues. Germline V lookup: CDR1 LGHDT, CDR2 YNNKEL (reference sequence). The CDR3 loop is CASRGTGSIPGNTIYF. The CDR3 DNA is TGTGCCAGCAGAGGGACAGGCTCCATCCCTGGAAACACCATATATTTT.

This chain uses TRBV6-5 with TRBJ2-3, with D maybe TRBD2 (7 bases). Trimming took off 2 bases at V and 0 bases at J, with 9 bases between the two ends. From germline, CDR1 is MNHEY and CDR2 SVGAGI. This CDR3 has 15 amino acids. This chain's CDR3 is CASSYKGGSTDTQYF. The CDR3 nucleotides are TGTGCCAGCAGTTACAAGGGGGGGAGCACAGATACGCAGTATTTT.

This sequence joins TRBV19 and TRBJ2-7, with D possibly TRBD2 on 6 matching bases. CDR1 LNHDA and CDR2 SQIVND come from the germline V gene (reference sequence). CDR3 length equals 13 residues. The V and J ends lost 5 bases and 2 bases respectively, with 10 bases between them. This CDR3 is CASSERGTYEQYF. For the CDR3, the DNA is TGTGCCAGTAGTGAGCGCGGGACCTACGAGCAGTACTTC.

The rearrangement uses TRBV4-2 and TRBJ2-7, with 8 bases identical to TRBD1. Germline V gene data show CDR1 as LGHNA and CDR2 as YNFKEQ. This CDR3 has 15 residues. V was clipped by 4 bases and J by 1 base; unmatched bases: 6. This chain's CDR3 is CASSPEGQVSYEQYF. As DNA, the CDR3 is TGTGCCAGCAGCCCTGAGGGACAGGTTTCCTACGAGCAGTACTTC.

V usage is TRBV6-1 and J usage is TRBJ2-4, with 7 nucleotides matching TRBD1. CDR1 and CDR2 (germline): MNHNS, SASEGT. With 3 bases clipped from V and 3 bases from J, the junction kept 11 bases outside the gene matches. CDR3 size: 17 residues. This CDR3 reads CASSERLTGIGKNIQYF. The CDR3 DNA follows: TGTGCCAGCAGTGAGCGGCTGACAGGGATTGGCAAAAACATTCAGTACTTC.

The chain uses TRBV28 and TRBJ1-1; 7 positions agree with TRBD1. The CDR3 contains 14 residues. Per germline, CDR1 MDHEN and CDR2 SYDVKM. Trimming removed 8 bases from V and 4 bases from J; junction bases left unmatched: 10. CDR3 nucleotide sequence: TGTGCCAGCCGCGACAGGGCTCTGACCACTGAAGCTTTCTTT. Residues: CASRDRALTTEAFF. Using reference TRBV28 and TRBJ1-1 for the parts outside the CDR3, the full variable domain is DVKVTQSSRYLVKRTGEKVFLECVQDMDHENMFWYRQDPGLGLRLIYFSYDVKMKEKGDIPEGYSVSREKKERFSLILESASTNQTSMYLCASRDRALTTEAFFGQGTRLTVV.

The genes are TRBV7-2 and TRBJ2-3; TRBD1 matches at 7 bases. J gave up 5 bases and V 1 base, and 3 bases lay outside the gene matches. The germline V gene encodes CDR1 SGHTA and CDR2 FQGNSA. The CDR3 consists of 14 residues. The CDR3 region is CASSLDRGVDTQYF. CDR3 nucleotide sequence: TGTGCCAGCAGCTTAGACAGGGGTGTAGATACGCAGTATTTT.

The chain employs TRBV5-4 and TRBJ2-3, with 11 nucleotides matching TRBD2. The CDR3 is made up of 15 amino acids. Germline CDR1 is SGHNT and CDR2 is YYREEE (reference sequence). After removal of 1 base from V and 5 bases from J, the junction contained 3 bases not matched to a gene. The DNA for the CDR3 is TGTGCCAGCAGCTTGCGGCTAGCGGGGGGAGATACGCAGTATTTT. It codes for CASSLRLAGGDTQYF.

The chain joins TRBV19 to TRBJ1-2; D is uncertain. CDR3 length equals 16 residues. The V gene's germline CDR1 is LNHDA and CDR2 SQIVND (reference sequence). Trimming removed 6 bases from V and 0 bases from J, with 17 bases in between. In DNA, the CDR3 is TGTGCCAGTAGCTCTCCGGGTGCCCCAGCTAACTATGGCTACACCTTC. Protein sequence: CASSSPGAPANYGYTF.

The chain has TRBV7-2 and TRBJ2-4; possibly TRBD1 for D (6 bases). This CDR3 has 15 residues. Germline assignment: CDR1 SGHTA and CDR2 FQGNSA. V was shortened by 5 bases and J by 6 bases, with 17 bases between the two germline ends. The CDR3 DNA sequence: TGTGCCAGCAGCAGTCAAGAGGGGGTGAGAAACATTCAGTACTTC. Translating it yields CASSSQEGVRNIQYF.

DNA of the CDR3: TGCAGCGTTGTCGGGAGCAGACAGATCTACGAGCAGTACTTC. This encodes CSVVGSRQIYEQYF. The V and J genes are TRBV29-1 and TRBJ2-7, with D possibly being TRBD2 (6 bases). The CDR3 sequence is 14 residues long. Trimming removed 4 bases from V and 3 bases from J, with 16 bases in between. Germline V lookup: CDR1 SQVTM, CDR2 ANQGSEA.